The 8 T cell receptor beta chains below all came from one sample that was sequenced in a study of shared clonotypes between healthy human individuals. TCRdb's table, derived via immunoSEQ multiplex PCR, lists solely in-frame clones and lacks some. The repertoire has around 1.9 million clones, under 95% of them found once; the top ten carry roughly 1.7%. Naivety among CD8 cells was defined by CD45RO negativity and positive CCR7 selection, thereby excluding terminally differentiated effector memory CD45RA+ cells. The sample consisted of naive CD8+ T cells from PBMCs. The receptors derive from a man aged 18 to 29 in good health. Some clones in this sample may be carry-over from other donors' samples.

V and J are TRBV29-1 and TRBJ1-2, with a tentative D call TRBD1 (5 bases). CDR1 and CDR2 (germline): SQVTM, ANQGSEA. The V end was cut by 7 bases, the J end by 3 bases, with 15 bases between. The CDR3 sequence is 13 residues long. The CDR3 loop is CSARDREHYGYTF. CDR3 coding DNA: TGCAGCGCTAGGGACCGCGAACACTATGGCTACACCTTC.

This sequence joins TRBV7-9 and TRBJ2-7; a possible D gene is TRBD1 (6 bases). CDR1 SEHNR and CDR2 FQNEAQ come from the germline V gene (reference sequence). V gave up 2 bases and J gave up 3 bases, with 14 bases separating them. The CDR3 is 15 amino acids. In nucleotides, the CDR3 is TGTGCCAGCAGCTTATCCGGGACATCATTCTACGAGCAGTACTTC. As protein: CASSLSGTSFYEQYF.

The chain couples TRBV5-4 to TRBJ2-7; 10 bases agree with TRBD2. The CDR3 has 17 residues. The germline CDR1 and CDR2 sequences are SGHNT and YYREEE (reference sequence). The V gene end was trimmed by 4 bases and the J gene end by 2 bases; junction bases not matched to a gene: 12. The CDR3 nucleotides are TGTGCCAGCAGCCCGACTAGCGGGCGTGAAGAAGCCTACGAGCAGTACTTC. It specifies CASSPTSGREEAYEQYF. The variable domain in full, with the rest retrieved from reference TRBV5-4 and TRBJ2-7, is ETGVTQSPTHLIKTRGQQVTLRCSSQSGHNTVSWYQQALGQGPQFIFQYYREEENGRGNFPPRFSGLQFPNYSSELNVNALELDDSALYLCASSPTSGREEAYEQYFGPGTRLTVT.

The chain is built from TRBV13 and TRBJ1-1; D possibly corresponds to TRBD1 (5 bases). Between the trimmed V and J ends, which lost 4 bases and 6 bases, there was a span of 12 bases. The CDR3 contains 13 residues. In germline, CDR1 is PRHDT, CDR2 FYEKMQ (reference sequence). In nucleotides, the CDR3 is TGTGCCAGCAGCTCACGCAGGGATCCTGAAGCTTTCTTT. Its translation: CASSSRRDPEAFF. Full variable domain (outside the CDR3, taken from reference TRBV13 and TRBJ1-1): AAGVIQSPRHLIKEKRETATLKCYPIPRHDTVYWYQQGPGQDPQFLISFYEKMQSDKGSIPDRFSAQQFSDYHSELNMSSLELGDSALYFCASSSRRDPEAFFGQGTRLTVV.

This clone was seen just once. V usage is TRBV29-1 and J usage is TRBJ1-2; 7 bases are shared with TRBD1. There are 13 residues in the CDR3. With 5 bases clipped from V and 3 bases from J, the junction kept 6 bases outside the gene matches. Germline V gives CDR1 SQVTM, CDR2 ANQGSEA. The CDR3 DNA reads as TGCAGCGTTTTTTCCGGGACAGACTATGGCTACACCTTC. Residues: CSVFSGTDYGYTF. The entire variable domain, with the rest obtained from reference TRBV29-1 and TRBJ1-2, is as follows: SAVISQKPSRDICQRGTSLTIQCQVDSQVTMMFWYRQQPGQSLTLIATANQGSEATYESGFVIDKFPISRPNLTFSTLTVSNMSPEDSSIYLCSVFSGTDYGYTFGSGTRLTVV.

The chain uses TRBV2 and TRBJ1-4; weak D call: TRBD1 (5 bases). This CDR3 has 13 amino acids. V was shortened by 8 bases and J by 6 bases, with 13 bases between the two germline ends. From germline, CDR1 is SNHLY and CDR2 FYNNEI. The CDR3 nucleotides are TGTGCCAGCCATCCGGGACCCTATGAAAAACTGTTTTTT. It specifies CASHPGPYEKLFF.

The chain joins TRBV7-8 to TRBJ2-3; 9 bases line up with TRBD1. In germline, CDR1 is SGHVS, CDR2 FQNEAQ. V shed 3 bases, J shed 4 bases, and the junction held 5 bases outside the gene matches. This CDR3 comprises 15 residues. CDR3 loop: CASSFTRTGADTQYF. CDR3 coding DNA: TGTGCCAGCAGCTTTACCCGGACAGGGGCAGATACGCAGTATTTT.

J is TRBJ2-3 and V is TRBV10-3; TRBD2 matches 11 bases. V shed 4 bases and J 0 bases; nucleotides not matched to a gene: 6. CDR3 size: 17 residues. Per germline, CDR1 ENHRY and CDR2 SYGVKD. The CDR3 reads CAISGGTSGGSTDTQYF. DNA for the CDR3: TGTGCCATCAGTGGGGGGACTAGCGGAGGCAGCACAGATACGCAGTATTTT.